A selection of T cell receptor beta chains follows, all from one sample in a study of Ad26.COV2.S vaccination and SARS-CoV-2 variants. Method: immunoSEQ multiplex PCR; TCRdb's copy keeps in-frame clones and lacks some. Here the sample spans about half a million clones, roughly 87% being singletons. The starting material was peripheral blood, obtained in a trial of Ad26.COV2.S vaccine versus placebo. The origin of the receptors is a person aged 18 to 59 who received the Ad26.COV2.S COVID-19 vaccine or a placebo. Each CDR3 is given without its conserved first and last residue. A D gene is named only where the DNA matches it firmly.

TRBV9	.	TRBJ2-1	ASSVEAHEQF
TRBV28	.	TRBJ1-1	ASSSYSTEAF
TRBV6-5	.	TRBJ1-5	ASSSWGFSNQPQH
TRBV11-2	TRBD2	TRBJ2-1	ASSLDLGGGPADNEQF
TRBV19	TRBD1	TRBJ2-1	ATQPGTGVNEQF
TRBV6-1	TRBD2	TRBJ2-3	ASSERGTSGRRFTDTQY
TRBV28	.	TRBJ2-3	ASSPGGPVDTQY
TRBV10-3	.	TRBJ1-1	AISEIKAEAF
TRBV7-9	.	TRBJ2-3	ASSLVKSGADTQY
TRBV29-1	.	TRBJ2-2	SAKQDRTNTGELF
TRBV5-1	.	TRBJ2-7	ASSLGTSGEQY
TRBV7-9	TRBD1	TRBJ1-2	ASSFLGQGVTT
TRBV18	TRBD2	TRBJ2-7	ASSLSAGTSGSYEQY
TRBV2	TRBD2	TRBJ2-3	ASTLSGVSTDTQY
TRBV19	.	TRBJ2-7	ASSGRQGGYEQY
TRBV7-9	.	TRBJ2-5	ASSLLAPQETQY
TRBV24-1	TRBD1	TRBJ2-7	ATSPPDRAHEQY
TRBV18	.	TRBJ1-4	ASSLGSNEKLF
TRBV6-5	TRBD1	TRBJ2-4	ASTYFLDRGNIQY
TRBV5-1	.	TRBJ2-7	ASSDIPQGGKSYEQY
TRBV3-1/TRBV3-2	TRBD1	TRBJ2-2	ASSQVNRGETGELF
TRBV20-1	.	TRBJ1-4	SASRGEKLF
TRBV7-3	TRBD1	TRBJ2-5	ASSLGQGAGETQY
TRBV3-1/TRBV3-2	.	TRBJ1-1	ASSQVENTEAF
TRBV18	TRBD1	TRBJ2-7	ASSPGTGGYEQY
TRBV7-2	.	TRBJ1-2	ASSLGGGWGYT
TRBV9	TRBD1	TRBJ1-6	ASSAGTGATSSPLH
TRBV28	.	TRBJ2-5	ASSFPFRDYQETQY
TRBV30	.	TRBJ1-1	AWSGPANTEAF
TRBV30	.	TRBJ1-5	AWSRSSFRHTNQPQH
TRBV28	.	TRBJ1-3	ASQEAGNTIY
TRBV4-2	TRBD2	TRBJ2-1	ASSQDNGGASNEQF
TRBV5-1	.	TRBJ2-3	ASSLATPSSTDTQY
TRBV6-1	.	TRBJ1-6	ASSEDRFYNSPLH
TRBV6-2/TRBV6-3	.	TRBJ1-5	ASSKQGLDQPQH
TRBV28	.	TRBJ1-4	ASVRAVTTNEKLF
TRBV4-1	.	TRBJ2-2	ASKPGLNTGELF
TRBV5-1	.	TRBJ2-3	ASSLETTLSTDTQY
TRBV3-1/TRBV3-2	TRBD1	TRBJ2-2	ASSEGTVTGELF
TRBV5-1	.	TRBJ1-2	ASSGGHSRELT
TRBV23-1	.	TRBJ1-5	ASSQWGRIYSNQPQH
TRBV7-9	.	TRBJ2-7	ASSSQGGIQSSYEQY
TRBV30	.	TRBJ1-1	AWLRQMNTEAF
TRBV6-5	.	TRBJ1-4	ASSPRTNEKLF
TRBV28	.	TRBJ1-1	ASREQGRTEAF
TRBV6-2/TRBV6-3	.	TRBJ1-1	ASSYTPHVGTEAF
TRBV20-1	TRBD2	TRBJ2-7	SASGSGRIIYEQY
TRBV18	TRBD2	TRBJ2-5	ASSPRLAGVPSMETQY
TRBV19	.	TRBJ1-6	ASTFGSYNSPLH
TRBV28	TRBD2	TRBJ2-1	ASSLSGTSGYNEQF
TRBV10-1	.	TRBJ1-1	ASSEGRGNGKAF
TRBV19	TRBD1	TRBJ1-5	ASSGTGAKYSNQPQH
TRBV28	.	TRBJ2-6	ASSLFAGQEGANVLT
TRBV2	.	TRBJ1-1	ASSYLPSEAF
TRBV27	TRBD1	TRBJ1-1	ASLGTANTEAF
TRBV28	.	TRBJ2-7	ASRLALTYEQY
TRBV4-1	TRBD2	TRBJ2-5	ASSWRLAGGKTQETQY